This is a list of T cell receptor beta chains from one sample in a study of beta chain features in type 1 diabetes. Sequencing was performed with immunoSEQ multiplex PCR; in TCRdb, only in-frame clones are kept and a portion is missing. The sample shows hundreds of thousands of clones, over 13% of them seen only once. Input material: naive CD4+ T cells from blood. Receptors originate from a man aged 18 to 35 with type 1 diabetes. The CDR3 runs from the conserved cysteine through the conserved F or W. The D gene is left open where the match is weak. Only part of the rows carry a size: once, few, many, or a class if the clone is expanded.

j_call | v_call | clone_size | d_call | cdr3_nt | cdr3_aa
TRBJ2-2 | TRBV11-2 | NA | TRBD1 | TGTGCCAGCAGCTTTCGGACAGGGGATACCGGGGAGCTGTTTTTT | CASSFRTGDTGELFF
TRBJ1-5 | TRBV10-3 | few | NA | TGTGCCATCAGTGAAGGGGTTAGCAATCAGCCCCAGCATTTT | CAISEGVSNQPQHF
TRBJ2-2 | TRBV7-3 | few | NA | TGTGCCAGCAGCCCAAATCAAGGGGGCACCGGGGAGCTGTTTTTT | CASSPNQGGTGELFF
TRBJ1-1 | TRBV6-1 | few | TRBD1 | TGTGCCAGCCCGACAGGGACGAACACTGAAGCTTTCTTT | CASPTGTNTEAFF
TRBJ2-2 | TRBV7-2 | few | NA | TGTGCCAGCAGCTTAGGCGTTGCGACCGGGGAGCTGTTTTTT | CASSLGVATGELFF
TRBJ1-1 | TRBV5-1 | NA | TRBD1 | TGCGCCAGCAGCTTGGGGACAGGCCGAGGCAACACTGAAGCTTTCTTT | CASSLGTGRGNTEAFF
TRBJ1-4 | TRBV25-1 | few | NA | TGTGCCAGCAGTGAACCCCTGGGGAAAGGGACTAATGAAAAACTGTTTTTT | CASSEPLGKGTNEKLFF
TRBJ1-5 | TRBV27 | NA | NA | TGTGCCAGCAGTTTCGTCGGAGGGAGAGATAGCAATCAGCCCCAGCATTTT | CASSFVGGRDSNQPQHF
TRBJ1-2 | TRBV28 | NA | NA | TGTGCCAGCACTACAGTCTTCTACGGCTACACCTTC | CASTTVFYGYTF
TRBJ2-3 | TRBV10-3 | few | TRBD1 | TGTGCCATCAGTGAGGGACAGGAACTCACAGATACGCAGTATTTT | CAISEGQELTDTQYF
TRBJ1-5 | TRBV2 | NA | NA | TGTGCCAGCAGCGGGCTCGGGGTCCCTGGGGGTCAGCCCCAGCATTTT | CASSGLGVPGGQPQHF
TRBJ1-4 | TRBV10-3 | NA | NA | TGTGCCATCAGTGAATTCCAGACATGGGAAAAACTGTTTTTT | CAISEFQTWEKLFF
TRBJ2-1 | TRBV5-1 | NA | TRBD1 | TGCGCCAGCAGCTCGGGACAGACGGGCGGACACAATGAGCAGTTCTTC | CASSSGQTGGHNEQFF
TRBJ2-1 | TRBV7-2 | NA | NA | TGTGCCAGCAGTTGGGATAATGAGCAGTTCTTC | CASSWDNEQFF
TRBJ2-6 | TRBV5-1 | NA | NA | TGCGCCAGCAGCTTGGGGGGCAGCCCCTCTGGGGCCAACGTCCTGACTTTC | CASSLGGSPSGANVLTF
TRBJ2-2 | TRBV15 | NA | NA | TGTGCCACCAGCAGAGATATAACCGGGGAGCTGTTTTTT | CATSRDITGELFF
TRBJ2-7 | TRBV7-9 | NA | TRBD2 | TGTGCCAGCAGCGCCAGACTAGCGGGATCCTACGAGCAGTACTTC | CASSARLAGSYEQYF
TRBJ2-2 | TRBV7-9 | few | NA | TGTGCCAGCAGCTTAGGACTAGCGAACACCGGGGAGCTGTTTTTT | CASSLGLANTGELFF
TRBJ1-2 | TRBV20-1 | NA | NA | TGCAGTGCTTCCCAGTCTTCTGGCTACACCTTC | CSASQSSGYTF
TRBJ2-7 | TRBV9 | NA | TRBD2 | TGTGCCAGCAGCCGTAGCGGGAGCTCCGGGTACGAGCAGTACTTC | CASSRSGSSGYEQYF